Sequencing of this TCR beta chain was carried out in a study of early T cells in non-severe SARS-CoV-2 infection. Study-wide background: The chains were unpaired, and the sequenced material was bulk RNA from unsorted whole blood. General study findings and limits: VDJdb matches were skewed toward anti-spike CD8 T cell responses.

Trimming took off 0 bases at V and 0 bases at J, with 11 bases between the two ends. CDR1 and CDR2 from the germline V gene are SGHNT and YENEEA. The CDR3 length is 17 residues. Note on this clonotype: Its cognate antigen is unknown.

TCRdb re-derived calls from the 5' RACE reads in MiXCR, one entry per CDR3 protein. The repertoire has about 33,000 distinct CDR3 sequences, approximately 7% of them found once; the top ten carry about 3.8%. This clonotype was sampled from an adult who was a healthcare worker with PCR-confirmed SARS-CoV-2 infection or an uninfected control (not recorded which). The chain uses TRBV11-3 and TRBJ1-4; D not resolved. The sample was whole blood. The CDR3 bases are TGTGCCAGCAGCTTAGATCTGGCGGATTCAACTAATGAAAAACTGTTTTTT. This sequence encodes CASSLDLADSTNEKLFF.